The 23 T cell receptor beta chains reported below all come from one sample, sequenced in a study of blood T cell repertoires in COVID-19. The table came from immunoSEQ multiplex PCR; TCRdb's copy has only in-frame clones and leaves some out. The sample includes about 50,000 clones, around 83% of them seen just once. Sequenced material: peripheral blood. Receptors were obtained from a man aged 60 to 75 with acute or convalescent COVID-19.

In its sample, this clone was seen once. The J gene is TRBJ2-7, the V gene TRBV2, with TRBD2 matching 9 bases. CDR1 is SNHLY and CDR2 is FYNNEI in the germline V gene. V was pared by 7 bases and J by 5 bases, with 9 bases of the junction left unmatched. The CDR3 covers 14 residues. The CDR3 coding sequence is TGTGCCAGCACCACGCGGGAGGGCCTCGACGAGCAGTACTTC. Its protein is CASTTREGLDEQYF. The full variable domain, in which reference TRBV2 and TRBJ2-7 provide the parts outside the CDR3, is EPEVTQTPSHQVTQMGQEVILRCVPISNHLYFYWYRQILGQKVEFLVSFYNNEISEKSEIFDDQFSVERPDGSNFTLKIRSTKLEDSAMYFCASTTREGLDEQYFGPGTRLTVT.

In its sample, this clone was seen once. Here the CDR3 DNA reads TGTGCCAGCAGCTTAGTTTCGGGTTCGGCAGCTTACAATGAGCAGTTCTTC. This codes for CASSLVSGSAAYNEQFF. V gene TRBV7-7 combines with J gene TRBJ2-1; no clear D gene. Germline CDR1 is SSHAT and CDR2 is FNYEAQ (reference sequence). V dropped 1 base and J dropped 4 bases, with 17 bases sitting between them. The CDR3 is made up of 17 amino acids.

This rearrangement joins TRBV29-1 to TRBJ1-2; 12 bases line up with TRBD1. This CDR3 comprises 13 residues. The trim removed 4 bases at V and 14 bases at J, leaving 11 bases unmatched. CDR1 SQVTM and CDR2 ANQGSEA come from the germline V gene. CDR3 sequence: CSVAVSGTGGRTF. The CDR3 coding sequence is TGCAGCGTTGCGGTATCAGGGACAGGGGGCCGGACCTTC.

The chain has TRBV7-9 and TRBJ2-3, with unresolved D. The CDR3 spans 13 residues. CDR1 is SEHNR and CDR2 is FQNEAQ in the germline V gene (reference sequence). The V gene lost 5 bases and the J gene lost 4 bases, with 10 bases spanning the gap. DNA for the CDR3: TGTGCCAGCAGCGCCTCTGGCCCAGATACGCAGTATTTT. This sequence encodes CASSASGPDTQYF.

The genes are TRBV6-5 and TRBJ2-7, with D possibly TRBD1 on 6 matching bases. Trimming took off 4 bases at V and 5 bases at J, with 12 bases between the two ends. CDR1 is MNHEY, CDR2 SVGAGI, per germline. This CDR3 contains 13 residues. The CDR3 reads CASSLQQGNEQYF. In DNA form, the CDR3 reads TGTGCCAGCAGTTTACAACAGGGAAACGAGCAGTACTTC.

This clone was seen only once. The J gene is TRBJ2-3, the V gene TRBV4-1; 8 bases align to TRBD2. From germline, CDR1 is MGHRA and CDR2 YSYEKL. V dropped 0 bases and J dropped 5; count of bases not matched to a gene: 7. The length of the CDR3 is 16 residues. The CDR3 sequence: CASSQDPGRAGDTQYF. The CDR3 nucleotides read TGCGCCAGCAGCCAAGACCCCGGGAGGGCCGGAGATACGCAGTATTTT.

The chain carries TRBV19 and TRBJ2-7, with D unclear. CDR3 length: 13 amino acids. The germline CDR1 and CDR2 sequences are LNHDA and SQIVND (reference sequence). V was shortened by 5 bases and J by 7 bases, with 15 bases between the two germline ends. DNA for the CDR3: TGTGCCAGTAGTGTGCGACTGGCTGGGGAGCAGTACTTC. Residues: CASSVRLAGEQYF.

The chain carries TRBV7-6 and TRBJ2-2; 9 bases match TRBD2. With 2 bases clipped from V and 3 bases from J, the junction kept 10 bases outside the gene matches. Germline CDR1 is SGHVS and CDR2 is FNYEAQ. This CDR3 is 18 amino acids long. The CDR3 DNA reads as TGTGCCAGCAGCTTATGGCTTAGCGGGAGAGAGGACACCGGGGAGCTGTTTTTT. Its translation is CASSLWLSGREDTGELFF.

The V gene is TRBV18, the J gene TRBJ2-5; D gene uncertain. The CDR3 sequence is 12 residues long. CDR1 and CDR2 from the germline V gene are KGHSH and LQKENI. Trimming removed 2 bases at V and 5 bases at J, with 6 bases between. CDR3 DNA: TGTGCCAGCTCACCAGTCGAGGAGACCCAGTACTTC. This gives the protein CASSPVEETQYF.

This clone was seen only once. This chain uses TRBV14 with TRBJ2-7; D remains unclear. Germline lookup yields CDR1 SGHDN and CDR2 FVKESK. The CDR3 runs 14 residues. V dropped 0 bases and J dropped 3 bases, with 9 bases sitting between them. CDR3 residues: CASSQEPGFYEQYF. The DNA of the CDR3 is TGTGCCAGCAGCCAAGAGCCAGGATTCTACGAGCAGTACTTC.

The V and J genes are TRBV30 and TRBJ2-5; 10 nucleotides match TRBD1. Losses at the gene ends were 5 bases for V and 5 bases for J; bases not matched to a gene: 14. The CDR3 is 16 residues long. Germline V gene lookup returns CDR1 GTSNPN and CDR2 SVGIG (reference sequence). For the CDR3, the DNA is TGTGCCTGGGAGGTTTCTAGACAGGGGGCGAGGGAGACCCAGTACTTC. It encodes CAWEVSRQGARETQYF.

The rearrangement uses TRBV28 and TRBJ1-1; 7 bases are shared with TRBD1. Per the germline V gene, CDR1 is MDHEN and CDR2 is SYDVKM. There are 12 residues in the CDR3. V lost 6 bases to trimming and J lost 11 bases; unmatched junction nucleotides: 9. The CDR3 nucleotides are TGTGCCAGCAGACTGACAGGGCCGAAGGCTTTCTTT. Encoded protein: CASRLTGPKAFF.

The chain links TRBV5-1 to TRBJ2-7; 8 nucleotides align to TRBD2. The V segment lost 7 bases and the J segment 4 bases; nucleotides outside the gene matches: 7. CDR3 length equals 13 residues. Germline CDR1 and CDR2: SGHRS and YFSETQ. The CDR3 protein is CASGPRGEYEQYF. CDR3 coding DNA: TGCGCCAGCGGCCCGCGGGGGGAGTACGAGCAGTACTTC.

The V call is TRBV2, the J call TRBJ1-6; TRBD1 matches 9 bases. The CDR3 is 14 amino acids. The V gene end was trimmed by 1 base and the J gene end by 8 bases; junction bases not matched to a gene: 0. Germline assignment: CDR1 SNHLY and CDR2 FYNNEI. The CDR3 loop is CASSEGTGDSPLHF. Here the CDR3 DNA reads TGTGCCAGCAGTGAAGGGACAGGGGATTCACCCCTCCACTTT.

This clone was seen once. CDR3 DNA: TGTGCCAGCAGCTTAGAGGGGGTCCCGTCCAAAGAGACCCAGTACTTC. Residues: CASSLEGVPSKETQYF. This chain uses TRBV7-9 with TRBJ2-5; weak D call: TRBD1 (6 bases). Germline CDR1 reads SEHNR; CDR2 reads FQNEAQ (reference sequence). The V end lost 1 base, the J end lost 3 bases, and 15 bases lay between the germline ends. The CDR3 is 16 residues long.

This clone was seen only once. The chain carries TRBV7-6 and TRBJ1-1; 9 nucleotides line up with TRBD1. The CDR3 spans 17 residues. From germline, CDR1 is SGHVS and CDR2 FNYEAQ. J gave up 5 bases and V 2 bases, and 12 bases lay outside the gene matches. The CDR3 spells CASSLSTGQGDTTEAFF. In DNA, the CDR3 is TGTGCCAGCAGCTTATCTACGGGACAGGGCGATACGACTGAAGCTTTCTTT.

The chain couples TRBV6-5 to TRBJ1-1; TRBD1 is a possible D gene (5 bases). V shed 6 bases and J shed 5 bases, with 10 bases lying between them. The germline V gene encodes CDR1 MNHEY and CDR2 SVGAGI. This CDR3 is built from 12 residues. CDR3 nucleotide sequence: TGTGCCAGCAGCCACCGGGGGACTGAAGCTTTCTTT. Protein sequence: CASSHRGTEAFF.

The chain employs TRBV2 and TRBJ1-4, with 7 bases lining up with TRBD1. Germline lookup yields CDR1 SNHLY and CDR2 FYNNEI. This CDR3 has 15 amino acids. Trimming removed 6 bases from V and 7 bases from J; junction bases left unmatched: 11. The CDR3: CASRLETGRGEKLFF. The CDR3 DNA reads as TGTGCCAGCAGGCTGGAGACAGGGAGAGGTGAAAAACTGTTTTTT.

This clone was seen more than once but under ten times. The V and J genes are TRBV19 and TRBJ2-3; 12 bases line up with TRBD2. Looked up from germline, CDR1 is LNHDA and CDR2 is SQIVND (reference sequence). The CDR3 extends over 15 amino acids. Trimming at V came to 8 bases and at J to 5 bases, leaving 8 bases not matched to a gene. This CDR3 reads CASPRLAGEVDTQYF. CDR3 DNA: TGTGCCAGTCCCCGACTAGCGGGAGAGGTAGATACGCAGTATTTT.

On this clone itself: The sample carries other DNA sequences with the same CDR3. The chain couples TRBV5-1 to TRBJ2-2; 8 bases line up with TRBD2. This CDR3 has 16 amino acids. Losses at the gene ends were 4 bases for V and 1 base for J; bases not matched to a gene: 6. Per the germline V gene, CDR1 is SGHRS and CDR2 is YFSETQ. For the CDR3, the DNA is TGCGCCAGCAGCCCCTTGGCGGGAGGGAACACCGGGGAGCTGTTTTTT. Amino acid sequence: CASSPLAGGNTGELFF.

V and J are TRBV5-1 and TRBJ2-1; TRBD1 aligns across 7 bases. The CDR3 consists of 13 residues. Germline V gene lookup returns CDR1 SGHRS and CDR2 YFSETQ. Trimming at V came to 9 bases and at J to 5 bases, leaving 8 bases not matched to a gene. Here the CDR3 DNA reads TGCGCCACCTCGAGGGGACAGAACAATGAGCAGTTCTTC. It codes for CATSRGQNNEQFF. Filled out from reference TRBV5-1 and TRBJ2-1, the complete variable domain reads KAGVTQTPRYLIKTRGQQVTLSCSPISGHRSVSWYQQTPGQGLQFLFEYFSETQRNKGNFPGRFSGRQFSNSRSEMNVSTLELGDSALYLCATSRGQNNEQFFGPGTRLTVL.

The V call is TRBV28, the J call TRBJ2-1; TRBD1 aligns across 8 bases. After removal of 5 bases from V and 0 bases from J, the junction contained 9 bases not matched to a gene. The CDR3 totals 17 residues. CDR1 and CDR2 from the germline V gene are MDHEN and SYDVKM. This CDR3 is CASSMSGQGISYNEQFF. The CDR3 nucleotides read TGTGCCAGCAGTATGTCAGGACAGGGTATCTCCTACAATGAGCAGTTCTTC.

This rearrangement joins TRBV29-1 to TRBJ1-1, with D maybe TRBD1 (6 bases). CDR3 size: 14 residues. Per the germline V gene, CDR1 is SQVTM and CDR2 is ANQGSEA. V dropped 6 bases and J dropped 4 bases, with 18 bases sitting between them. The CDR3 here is CSVDSRGTSTEAFF. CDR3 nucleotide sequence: TGCAGCGTCGACTCCAGGGGTACATCCACTGAAGCTTTCTTT.